Shown below are 13 T cell receptor beta chains from a single sample sequenced in a study of T cells in narcolepsy. Here immunoSEQ multiplex PCR was the method, and the copy in TCRdb shows in-frame clones only, minus some. This table holds 32,000 or so clones, approximately 83% found once. Sequenced sample: CD45RA- memory CD4+ T cells from PBMCs. The receptor set was obtained from a human donor with narcolepsy.

The J gene is TRBJ2-5, the V gene TRBV5-4, with D possibly matching TRBD1 (6 bases). TRBJ2-7 explains the end of the DNA better; the J call may be wrong. Germline V CDR1 and CDR2: SGHNT, YYREEE (reference sequence). This CDR3 comprises 17 residues. The CDR3: CASSSGTGPPELYEQYF. In DNA, the CDR3 is TGTGCCAGCAGCTCCGGTACAGGGCCCCCGGAGTTGTACGAGCAGTACTTC.

V and J are TRBV9 and TRBJ2-2, with D perhaps matching TRBD1 (6 bases). The CDR3 length is 16 residues. Germline-derived CDR1 and CDR2 are SGDLS and YYNGEE. Trimming pared 0 bases from V and 2 bases from J, leaving 11 bases between. The CDR3 region has the DNA TGTGCCAGCAGCGTAGTCAACAGGGACAACACCGGGGAGCTGTTTTTT. It yields the protein CASSVVNRDNTGELFF.

The table lists this clone with a count of one. This chain links TRBV5-1 with TRBJ2-2; a weak D match, TRBD2 (5 bases). The germline CDR1 and CDR2 sequences are SGHRS and YFSETQ. This CDR3 region has 15 residues. Trimming pared 4 bases from V and 7 bases from J, leaving 17 bases between. The CDR3 sequence is CASSARLKEFGELFF. Here the CDR3 DNA reads TGCGCCAGCAGCGCCAGACTAAAGGAGTTCGGGGAGCTGTTTTTT.

V usage is TRBV10-2 and J usage is TRBJ2-5, with 8 bases matching TRBD2. Looked up from germline, CDR1 is WSHSY and CDR2 is SAAADI. V shed 7 bases and J 3 bases; nucleotides not matched to a gene: 7. The CDR3 has 14 residues. In DNA form, the CDR3 reads TGCGCCAGCAACGAGCGGGGGACCGAAGAGACCCAGTACTTC. This codes for CASNERGTEETQYF.

The chain has TRBV13 and TRBJ1-3; no firm D call. The germline V and J ends were trimmed by 5 bases and 11 bases, with 13 bases remaining between them. The CDR3 covers 12 residues. CDR1 and CDR2 from the germline V gene are PRHDT and FYEKMQ (reference sequence). The CDR3 sequence: CASSGSRSAIYF. The CDR3 DNA reads as TGTGCCAGCAGCGGATCTCGCTCGGCCATATATTTT.

The rearrangement joins TRBV11-3 to TRBJ2-1; TRBD2 aligns across 9 bases. CDR3 length equals 15 residues. Germline lookup yields CDR1 SGHNT and CDR2 YENEEA. V was clipped by 5 bases and J by 0 bases; unmatched bases: 2. CDR3 in DNA: TGTGCCAGCAGCCGAGCGGGGGGCTCCTACAATGAGCAGTTCTTC. This codes for CASSRAGGSYNEQFF.

This clone has just one count. This chain joins TRBV7-9 and TRBJ2-1, with 13 bases aligning to TRBD2. CDR3 size: 15 residues. The germline gives CDR1 SEHNR, CDR2 FQNEAQ (reference sequence). V gave up 5 bases and J gave up 5 bases; unmatched junction bases: 3. The CDR3 region has the DNA TGTGCCAGCAGCCCGGGACTAGCGGGGAACAATGAGCAGTTCTTC. Its protein product is CASSPGLAGNNEQFF.

The chain is built from TRBV27 and TRBJ1-5; D might be TRBD1 (6 bases). With 3 bases removed from V and 6 bases from J, the gap between germline ends came to 12 bases. The CDR3 covers 14 residues. Per the germline V gene, CDR1 is MNHEY and CDR2 is SMNVEV (reference sequence). The CDR3 sequence is CASSFTGMGQPQHF. CDR3 DNA sequence: TGTGCCAGCAGTTTCACAGGGATGGGTCAGCCCCAGCATTTT.

J is TRBJ2-7 and V is TRBV6-5; TRBD1 aligns across 8 bases. The CDR3 has 13 residues. Germline V gene lookup returns CDR1 MNHEY and CDR2 SVGAGI. V lost 5 bases to trimming and J lost 3 bases; unmatched junction nucleotides: 3. CDR3: CASSVDRGYEQYF. CDR3 nucleotide sequence: TGTGCCAGCAGTGTAGACAGGGGCTACGAGCAGTACTTC.

CDR3 loop: CASSSTRGAAYEQYF. CDR3 DNA sequence: TGTGCCAGCAGCTCCACGAGGGGGGCCGCCTACGAGCAGTACTTC. The rearrangement joins TRBV7-8 to TRBJ2-7, with D possibly called TRBD1 or TRBD2 (6 bases each). Trimming removed 4 bases at V and 2 bases at J, with 15 bases between. Germline-derived CDR1 and CDR2 are SGHVS and FQNEAQ. The CDR3 totals 15 residues.

The rearrangement links TRBV4-3 to TRBJ2-7; no clear D gene. Looked up from germline, CDR1 is LGHNA and CDR2 is YSLEER. V was trimmed by 0 bases and J by 7 bases, leaving 22 bases between them. The CDR3 loop spans 17 amino acids. The CDR3 loop reads CASSQEPTGTSMGEQYF. CDR3 DNA sequence: TGCGCCAGCAGCCAAGAGCCCACGGGTACTTCGATGGGGGAGCAGTACTTC.

The V and J genes are TRBV11-2 and TRBJ1-5; D gene unclear. The germline V and J ends were trimmed by 2 bases and 4 bases, with 9 bases remaining between them. This CDR3 has 14 residues. Germline V gives CDR1 SGHAT, CDR2 FQNNGV. The CDR3 here is CASSLREGNQPQHF. CDR3 DNA sequence: TGTGCCAGCAGCTTACGTGAGGGAAATCAGCCCCAGCATTTT.

The chain links TRBV11-2 to TRBJ1-5; weak D call: TRBD1 (5 bases). Germline CDR1 reads SGHAT; CDR2 reads FQNNGV. CDR3 length: 14 amino acids. V shed 1 base and J shed 3 bases, with 7 bases lying between them. The CDR3 coding sequence is TGTGCCAGCAGCTTAGGACAGATCAATCAGCCCCAGCATTTT. It yields the protein CASSLGQINQPQHF.